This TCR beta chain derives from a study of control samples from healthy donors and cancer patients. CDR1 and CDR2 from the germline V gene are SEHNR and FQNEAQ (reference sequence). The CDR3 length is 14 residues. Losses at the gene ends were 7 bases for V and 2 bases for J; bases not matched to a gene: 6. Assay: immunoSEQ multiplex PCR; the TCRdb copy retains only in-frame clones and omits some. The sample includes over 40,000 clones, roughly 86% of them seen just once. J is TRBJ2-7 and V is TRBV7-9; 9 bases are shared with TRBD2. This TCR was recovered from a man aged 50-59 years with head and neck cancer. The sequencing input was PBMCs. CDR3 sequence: CASTWASGAYEQYF. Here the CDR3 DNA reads TGTGCCAGCACCTGGGCTAGCGGGGCCTACGAGCAGTACTTC.